Following are 15 T cell receptor beta chains from one sample sequenced in a study of breast tumors, draining lymph nodes, adjacent tissues. TCRdb redid the calling of the multiplex PCR reads with MiXCR, one entry per CDR3 protein. The sample lists fewer than 200,000 distinct CDR3 sequences; approximately 33% were seen once. Breast cancer patients provided tissue from their axillary draining lymph nodes. Sequencing input: axillary lymph node tissue. These receptors all stem from a female donor with breast cancer. Some clones in this sample may be carry-over from other donors' samples.

Ten or more counts support this clonotype. The genes are TRBV13 and TRBJ2-7; 7 nucleotides align to TRBD2. J was trimmed by 9 bases and V by 5 bases; bases with no gene match: 13. The CDR3 has 14 residues. From germline, CDR1 is PRHDT and CDR2 FYEKMQ (reference sequence). The CDR3 DNA reads as TGTGCCAGCAGCCCCAGCGGGGCCCCCTCCAGGCAGTACTTC. Its protein product is CASSPSGAPSRQYF.

Only one count was recorded for this clonotype. A clone one base away is much larger, so this may be a read error. Here the CDR3 DNA reads TGTGCCAGCAGTTACTCGACCGGGCTCCACGAGCAGTACTTC. Its protein product is CASSYSTGLHEQYF. The chain has TRBV6-5 and TRBJ2-7; D not certain. This CDR3 is built from 14 residues. Trimming pared 0 bases from V and 5 bases from J, leaving 11 bases between. Germline CDR1 is MNHEY and CDR2 is SVGAGI.

This clonotype was seen ten or more times. The chain couples TRBV7-8 to TRBJ1-4; 11 bases fit TRBD1. Germline V CDR1 and CDR2: SGHVS, FQNEAQ. Trimming took 5 bases from V and 8 from J; bases not matched to a gene: 7. This CDR3 spans 15 amino acids. This chain's CDR3 is CASSVGQGALEKLFF. CDR3 in DNA: TGTGCCAGCAGCGTAGGACAGGGGGCGCTGGAAAAACTGTTTTTT.

This clonotype was counted at least ten times. This chain links TRBV10-3 with TRBJ2-3; TRBD2 aligns across 15 bases. V lost 6 bases, J lost 5 bases, and 15 bases stayed unmatched. Germline-derived CDR1 and CDR2 are ENHRY and SYGVKD. The CDR3 is made up of 19 amino acids. The DNA of the CDR3 is TGTGCCATCAGGGCAGGACTAGCGGGGGGGACCCCCCGCAGAGATACGCAGTATTTT. Its translation: CAIRAGLAGGTPRRDTQYF.

V and J are TRBV6-5 and TRBJ2-2, with 8 bases fitting TRBD1. CDR3 size: 17 residues. J lost 6 bases, V lost 6 bases, and 15 bases had no gene match. The germline V gene encodes CDR1 MNHEY and CDR2 SVGAGI. The CDR3 DNA reads TGTGCCAGCAGGCGACCTGTGACAGGGGATCGGGCCGGGGAGCTGTTTTTT. As protein: CASRRPVTGDRAGELFF.

This clonotype was recorded many times. This rearrangement joins TRBV6-5 to TRBJ2-1, with 12 nucleotides matching TRBD1. The CDR3 sequence is 14 residues long. The V segment lost 6 bases and the J segment 7 bases; nucleotides outside the gene matches: 4. Germline-derived CDR1 and CDR2 are MNHEY and SVGAGI. The CDR3 nucleotides read TGTGCCAGCAGCCGGGACAGGGGGCCGAATGAGCAGTTCTTC. It encodes CASSRDRGPNEQFF.

The V and J genes are TRBV27 and TRBJ2-1; D unresolved. Germline CDR1 reads MNHEY; CDR2 reads SMNVEV (reference sequence). V was trimmed by 3 bases and J by 4 bases, leaving 7 bases between them. The CDR3 is 13 amino acids. The CDR3, as DNA: TGTGCCAGCAGTTTTTCCAGGTACAATGAGCAGTTCTTC. It encodes CASSFSRYNEQFF.

The sample holds a few counts of this clonotype. The chain employs TRBV6-1 and TRBJ2-7; 8 bases match TRBD2. CDR3 length equals 13 residues. V lost 7 bases and J lost 2; bases outside the gene matches: 4. Germline lookup yields CDR1 MNHNS and CDR2 SASEGT. CDR3 sequence reads: CASTRTSTYEQYF. For the CDR3, the DNA is TGTGCCAGCACCCGGACTAGCACCTACGAGCAGTACTTC.

The table lists this clonotype with a few counts. The rearrangement links TRBV28 to TRBJ1-2; 7 bases agree with TRBD1. V was clipped by 6 bases and J by 2 bases; unmatched bases: 3. The CDR3 consists of 13 residues. CDR1 is MDHEN and CDR2 is SYDVKM in the germline V gene. For the CDR3, the DNA is TGTGCCAGCAGGGACAGGAAGAACTATGGCTACACCTTC. Translation: CASRDRKNYGYTF.

This clonotype was counted at least ten times. This CDR3 is CASSARTSDNGYTF. CDR3 DNA: TGTGCCAGCAGTGCGCGGACATCCGATAATGGCTACACCTTC. The rearrangement links TRBV12-3 or TRBV12-4 to TRBJ1-2, with D possibly being TRBD1 (5 bases). The V end was cut by 5 bases, the J end by 6 bases, with 16 bases between. CDR3 length: 14 residues.

This clonotype came up many times. This may be a read error: a much more frequent sequence differs by one nucleotide. The chain recombines TRBV5-6 with TRBJ2-2, with D perhaps given as TRBD1 or TRBD2 (5 bases each). Germline lookup yields CDR1 SGHDT and CDR2 YYEEEE. Trimming removed 4 bases at V and 4 bases at J, with 17 bases between. The CDR3 loop spans 16 amino acids. The CDR3 DNA sequence: TGTGCCAGCAGCCCGAGGGGACCTTCGCCCACCGGGGAGCTGTTTTTT. Translating it yields CASSPRGPSPTGELFF. The full variable domain, in which reference TRBV5-6 and TRBJ2-2 provide the parts outside the CDR3, is DAGVTQSPTHLIKTRGQQVTLRCSPKSGHDTVSWYQQALGQGPQFIFQYYEEEERQRGNFPDRFSGHQFPNYSSELNVNALLLGDSALYLCASSPRGPSPTGELFFGEGSRLTVL.

This clonotype was counted many times. The chain recombines TRBV11-3 with TRBJ1-4; D is possibly TRBD1 (6 bases). In germline, CDR1 is SGHNT, CDR2 YENEEA. CDR3 length: 15 amino acids. V lost 5 bases and J lost 3, with 13 bases in between. The DNA for the CDR3 is TGTGCCAGCAGCCTCACCAGGGGATCTAATGAAAAACTGTTTTTT. This gives the protein CASSLTRGSNEKLFF.

Many counts were recorded for this clonotype. The chain carries TRBV5-8 and TRBJ1-2; D not resolved. This CDR3 contains 17 residues. Germline CDR1 reads SGHTS; CDR2 reads YDEGEE. Trimming left V 1 base short and J 8 bases short, with 24 bases between. The CDR3, as DNA: TGTGCCAGCAGCTTGCCCCAGACCCTTAGACCAGTTTCCGGCTACACCTTC. Translation gives CASSLPQTLRPVSGYTF. Complete variable domain (other parts from reference TRBV5-8 and TRBJ1-2): EAGVTQSPTHLIKTRGQQATLRCSPISGHTSVYWYQQALGLGLQFLLWYDEGEERNRGNFPPRFSGRQFPNYSSELNVNALELEDSALYLCASSLPQTLRPVSGYTFGSGTRLTVV.

There are a few counts of this clonotype. A read error may account for a junction end that differs from germline. CDR3 DNA sequence: TGTGCCGGCAGCCCGGACAGGGGGCGAGGCTATGGCTACACCTTC. Amino acids: CAGSPDRGRGYGYTF. The chain recombines TRBV5-4 with TRBJ1-2; 11 bases line up with TRBD1. This CDR3 has 15 amino acids. Germline V lookup: CDR1 SGHNT, CDR2 YYREEE (reference sequence).

The chain couples TRBV7-9 to TRBJ1-3; D is possibly TRBD1 (5 bases). The CDR3 is 16 residues long. V shed 4 bases and J shed 4 bases, with 17 bases lying between them. Germline loops: CDR1 SEHNR, CDR2 FQNEAQ (reference sequence). The CDR3 is CASSSLDGTAGNTIYF. CDR3 DNA: TGTGCCAGCAGCTCCCTGGACGGGACGGCGGGAAACACCATATATTTT. Variable domain in full (rest from reference TRBV7-9 and TRBJ1-3): DTGVSQNPRHKITKRGQNVTFRCDPISEHNRLYWYRQTLGQGPEFLTYFQNEAQLEKSRLLSDRFSAERPKGSFSTLEIQRTEQGDSAMYLCASSSLDGTAGNTIYFGEGSWLTVV.